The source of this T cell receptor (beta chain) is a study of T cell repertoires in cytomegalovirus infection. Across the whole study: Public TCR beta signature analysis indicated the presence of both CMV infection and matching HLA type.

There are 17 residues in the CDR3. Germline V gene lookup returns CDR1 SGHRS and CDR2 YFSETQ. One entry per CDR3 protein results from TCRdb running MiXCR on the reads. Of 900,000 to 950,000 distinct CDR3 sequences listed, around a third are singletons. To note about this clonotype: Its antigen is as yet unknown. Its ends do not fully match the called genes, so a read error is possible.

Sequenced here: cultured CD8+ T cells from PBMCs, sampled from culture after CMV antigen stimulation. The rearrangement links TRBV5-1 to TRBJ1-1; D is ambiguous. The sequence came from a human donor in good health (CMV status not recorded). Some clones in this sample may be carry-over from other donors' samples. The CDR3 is CANSLAGGIYGDTEAFF. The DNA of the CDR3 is TGCGCCAACAGCTTGGCCGGAGGGATCTATGGGGACACTGAAGCTTTCTTT. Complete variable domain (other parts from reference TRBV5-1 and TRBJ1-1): KAGVTQTPRYLIKTRGQQVTLSCSPISGHRSVSWYQQTPGQGLQFLFEYFSETQRNKGNFPGRFSGRQFSNSRSEMNVSTLELGDSALYLCANSLAGGIYGDTEAFFGQGTRLTVV.